The rows below give T cell receptor beta chains drawn from one sample of a study of blood T cell repertoires in COVID-19. TCRdb's copy holds only in-frame clones and misses some; the assay was immunoSEQ multiplex PCR. The sample includes roughly 300,000 clones, roughly 90% of them seen just once. The source material was peripheral blood. The receptors come from a man younger than 35 who had recovered from COVID-19. Both conserved end residues are part of each CDR3. The size of a clone is reported for some rows only, either as once, few or many, or as a class for expanded clones.

CDR3 protein: CASSLSGNSHNEQYF
clone size: -
CDR3 length: 15
V gene: TRBV27
J gene: TRBJ2-7

CDR3 protein: CASSFYERETQYF
clone size: -
CDR3 length: 13
V gene: TRBV7-2
J gene: TRBJ2-5

CDR3 protein: CASSPPAGPYEQYF
clone size: -
CDR3 length: 14
V gene: TRBV18
J gene: TRBJ2-7

CDR3 protein: CASRRGGYAGNTIYF
clone size: -
CDR3 length: 15
V gene: TRBV6-5
J gene: TRBJ1-3

CDR3 protein: CASSPSTGAYEQYF
clone size: -
CDR3 length: 14
V gene: TRBV19
J gene: TRBJ2-7

CDR3 protein: CASSLGGGSEKLFF
clone size: -
CDR3 length: 14
V gene: TRBV7-9
J gene: TRBJ1-4

CDR3 protein: CSVRTGNGANQPQHF
clone size: -
CDR3 length: 15
V gene: TRBV29-1
J gene: TRBJ1-5

CDR3 protein: CASSEMGGPPDTQYF
clone size: -
CDR3 length: 15
V gene: TRBV9
J gene: TRBJ2-3

CDR3 protein: CASSPGVHEQFF
clone size: many
CDR3 length: 12
V gene: TRBV9
J gene: TRBJ2-1

CDR3 protein: CASSHRRGGLETQYF
clone size: -
CDR3 length: 15
V gene: TRBV3-1/TRBV3-2
J gene: TRBJ2-5

CDR3 protein: CASSFSGQETQYF
clone size: -
CDR3 length: 13
V gene: TRBV6-2/TRBV6-3
J gene: TRBJ2-5

CDR3 protein: CASSPAIRQSTYEQYF
clone size: -
CDR3 length: 16
V gene: TRBV4-3
J gene: TRBJ2-7

CDR3 protein: CASSFSGGYNEQFF
clone size: -
CDR3 length: 14
V gene: TRBV7-9
J gene: TRBJ2-1

CDR3 protein: CASSYSERDRDGYTF
clone size: once
CDR3 length: 15
V gene: TRBV6-5
J gene: TRBJ1-2

CDR3 protein: CASGFGAGLAADTGELFF
clone size: -
CDR3 length: 18
V gene: TRBV12-5
J gene: TRBJ2-2

CDR3 protein: CASLPESAGGYGYTF
clone size: few
CDR3 length: 15
V gene: TRBV19
J gene: TRBJ1-2

CDR3 protein: CASSQDLGLAGSYEQYF
clone size: -
CDR3 length: 17
V gene: TRBV3-1/TRBV3-2
J gene: TRBJ2-7

CDR3 protein: CASSPDWTAHTGELFF
clone size: -
CDR3 length: 16
V gene: TRBV4-2
J gene: TRBJ2-2

CDR3 protein: CASSRQGGSYNEQFF
clone size: -
CDR3 length: 15
V gene: TRBV18
J gene: TRBJ2-1

CDR3 protein: CATRGGTGGGYTF
clone size: few
CDR3 length: 13
V gene: TRBV24-1
J gene: TRBJ1-2

CDR3 protein: CASSLGPGGQYEQYF
clone size: -
CDR3 length: 15
V gene: TRBV5-5
J gene: TRBJ2-7

CDR3 protein: CAIRGAGVGADTQYF
clone size: -
CDR3 length: 15
V gene: TRBV10-3
J gene: TRBJ2-3

CDR3 protein: CASSDGIFEKLFF
clone size: few
CDR3 length: 13
V gene: TRBV25-1
J gene: TRBJ1-4

CDR3 protein: CASTRTGEAFF
clone size: -
CDR3 length: 11
V gene: TRBV3-1/TRBV3-2
J gene: TRBJ1-1

CDR3 protein: CASSQTGTSNEQYF
clone size: -
CDR3 length: 14
V gene: TRBV3-1/TRBV3-2
J gene: TRBJ2-7

CDR3 protein: CASSQEWGRQDTQYF
clone size: -
CDR3 length: 15
V gene: TRBV4-3
J gene: TRBJ2-3

CDR3 protein: CASVDWIMGYGYTF
clone size: -
CDR3 length: 14
V gene: TRBV5-5
J gene: TRBJ1-2

CDR3 protein: CASSPLQESLEKLFF
clone size: -
CDR3 length: 15
V gene: TRBV18
J gene: TRBJ1-4

CDR3 protein: CASSVDRVGGYTF
clone size: -
CDR3 length: 13
V gene: TRBV9
J gene: TRBJ1-2

CDR3 protein: CSASPPTSGTYNEQFF
clone size: -
CDR3 length: 16
V gene: TRBV20-1
J gene: TRBJ2-1

CDR3 protein: CASSGGDYEQYF
clone size: -
CDR3 length: 12
V gene: TRBV7-8
J gene: TRBJ2-7

CDR3 protein: CASSSWTSGTPDTQYF
clone size: -
CDR3 length: 16
V gene: TRBV19
J gene: TRBJ2-3

CDR3 protein: CASSFVQSFYEQYF
clone size: -
CDR3 length: 14
V gene: TRBV5-6
J gene: TRBJ2-7

CDR3 protein: CASRFRDRAYEQYF
clone size: -
CDR3 length: 14
V gene: TRBV5-1
J gene: TRBJ2-7

CDR3 protein: CASRVPGGEQYF
clone size: -
CDR3 length: 12
V gene: TRBV6-5
J gene: TRBJ2-7

CDR3 protein: CASSSRTGGSYGYTF
clone size: -
CDR3 length: 15
V gene: TRBV7-2
J gene: TRBJ1-2

CDR3 protein: CASSWGLALGEQFF
clone size: -
CDR3 length: 14
V gene: TRBV5-5
J gene: TRBJ2-1

CDR3 protein: CAIQTDRGGTEAFF
clone size: -
CDR3 length: 14
V gene: TRBV10-3
J gene: TRBJ1-1

CDR3 protein: CASSQVLGQAIGGYTF
clone size: -
CDR3 length: 16
V gene: TRBV4-1
J gene: TRBJ1-2

CDR3 protein: CASSLLAGSYEQYF
clone size: -
CDR3 length: 14
V gene: TRBV6-5
J gene: TRBJ2-7

CDR3 protein: CASSFLAGHNEQFF
clone size: -
CDR3 length: 14
V gene: TRBV5-5
J gene: TRBJ2-1

CDR3 protein: CASSEWGNYGYTF
clone size: -
CDR3 length: 13
V gene: TRBV10-2
J gene: TRBJ1-2

CDR3 protein: CASSHLMNTEAFF
clone size: -
CDR3 length: 13
V gene: TRBV14
J gene: TRBJ1-1

CDR3 protein: CASSLASYNSPLHF
clone size: -
CDR3 length: 14
V gene: TRBV7-6
J gene: TRBJ1-6

CDR3 protein: CASSEVWTNSGNTIYF
clone size: -
CDR3 length: 16
V gene: TRBV6-1
J gene: TRBJ1-3

CDR3 protein: CATGSRVAGDKENIQYF
clone size: -
CDR3 length: 17
V gene: TRBV24-1
J gene: TRBJ2-4

CDR3 protein: CASSKATVNTGELFF
clone size: once
CDR3 length: 15
V gene: TRBV19
J gene: TRBJ2-2

CDR3 protein: CASSRGEGNYGYTF
clone size: -
CDR3 length: 14
V gene: TRBV6-5
J gene: TRBJ1-2

CDR3 protein: CAWSVREGGTLLDGYTF
clone size: -
CDR3 length: 17
V gene: TRBV30
J gene: TRBJ1-2

CDR3 protein: CASSYQGQTQYF
clone size: -
CDR3 length: 12
V gene: TRBV6-2/TRBV6-3
J gene: TRBJ2-5

CDR3 protein: CASSPPGLVDNEQFF
clone size: -
CDR3 length: 15
V gene: TRBV19
J gene: TRBJ2-1

CDR3 protein: CASTGSLGANVLTF
clone size: -
CDR3 length: 14
V gene: TRBV25-1
J gene: TRBJ2-6

CDR3 protein: CASREGQLNTEAFF
clone size: -
CDR3 length: 14
V gene: TRBV6-5
J gene: TRBJ1-1